The 7 T cell receptor beta chains listed next were all sequenced from one sample in a study of T-cell memory formation after mild COVID-19. TCRdb processed the 5' RACE reads anew with MiXCR; each CDR3 protein has one entry. The sample lists 13,000 or so distinct CDR3 sequences, around 13% occurring once. Sequenced: PBMCs or a T cell subset sorted from them (not recorded which). These receptors came from a man younger than 30 who had mild COVID-19 (a few samples of this study predate the infection). Cell type and time point are not known.

This clonotype was picked up many times. The J gene is TRBJ1-6, the V gene TRBV5-6, with a weak D call TRBD1 (5 bases). The CDR3 is made up of 14 amino acids. Germline lookup yields CDR1 SGHDT and CDR2 YYEEEE. With 5 bases removed from V and 5 bases from J, the gap between germline ends came to 11 bases. The CDR3 loop is CASRVGRHNSPLHF. The CDR3, as DNA: TGTGCCAGCAGGGTGGGACGGCATAATTCACCCCTCCACTTT.

Details on this clonotype: At one end, the junction sequence differs from germline, possibly due to a read error. J is TRBJ2-7 and V is TRBV2, with D possibly TRBD1 on 6 matching bases. This CDR3 comprises 15 residues. Per germline, CDR1 SNHLY and CDR2 FYNNEI. CDR3 sequence reads: CASTSLDRLPYEQYF. In DNA form, the CDR3 reads TGCGCCAGCACCTCATTGGACAGACTCCCCTACGAGCAGTACTTC. The full variable domain, in which reference TRBV2 and TRBJ2-7 provide the parts outside the CDR3, is EPEVTQTPSHQVTQMGQEVILRCVPISNHLYFYWYRQILGQKVEFLVSFYNNEISEKSEIFDDQFSVERPDGSNFTLKIRSTKLEDSAMYFCASTSLDRLPYEQYFGPGTRLTVT.

This clonotype was counted between two and nine times. This rearrangement joins TRBV28 to TRBJ1-2; the D gene is possibly TRBD1 (5 bases). Between the trimmed V and J ends, which lost 3 bases and 5 bases, there was a span of 13 bases. Germline V gene lookup returns CDR1 MDHEN and CDR2 SYDVKM. The CDR3 has 14 amino acids. The CDR3 DNA reads as TGTGCCAGCAGTTTCGGGGACTCACTTTATGGCTACACCTTC. Its translation: CASSFGDSLYGYTF.

The sample holds many counts of this clonotype. The chain joins TRBV20-1 to TRBJ2-7; TRBD2 might be the D (5 bases). With 6 bases removed from V and 3 bases from J, the gap between germline ends came to 18 bases. CDR1 is DFQATT, CDR2 SNEGSKA, per germline (reference sequence). There are 14 residues in the CDR3. The CDR3 bases are TGCAGTGCCCCCGGCCCGGGATACGGCTACGAGCAGTACTTC. Translated: CSAPGPGYGYEQYF.

Concerning this clonotype itself: A much larger clone lies one base from this, so it may be a read error. The CDR3 DNA is TGCGCCAGCAGCCTAGATCCGGGGACAGGGGAAAGCAATCAGCCCCAGCATTTT. It encodes CASSLDPGTGESNQPQHF. The chain is built from TRBV4-3 and TRBJ1-5; 10 bases map to TRBD1. This CDR3 is 18 amino acids long. V dropped 4 bases and J dropped 1; count of bases not matched to a gene: 10. Per germline, CDR1 LGHNA and CDR2 YSLEER.

For this clonotype: This may stem from a read error, because a much larger clone lies one nucleotide away. V gene TRBV7-2 combines with J gene TRBJ1-1, with unresolved D. The CDR3 consists of 15 residues. Germline CDR1 is SGHTA and CDR2 is FQGNSA. The CDR3 sequence is CASSLGYTSGTEDFF. The CDR3 DNA follows: TGTGCCAGCAGCTTAGGATACACCAGCGGTACTGAAGATTTCTTT.

This clonotype was seen many times. The rearrangement uses TRBV12-3 or TRBV12-4 and TRBJ2-6; D is unresolved. Trimming pared 1 base from V and 1 base from J, leaving 14 bases between. The CDR3 is made up of 18 amino acids. CDR3 sequence (DNA): TGTGCCAGCAGTTTAGGGCTGGTTTCTGGTTCTGGGGCCAACGTCCTGACTTTC. This codes for CASSLGLVSGSGANVLTF.